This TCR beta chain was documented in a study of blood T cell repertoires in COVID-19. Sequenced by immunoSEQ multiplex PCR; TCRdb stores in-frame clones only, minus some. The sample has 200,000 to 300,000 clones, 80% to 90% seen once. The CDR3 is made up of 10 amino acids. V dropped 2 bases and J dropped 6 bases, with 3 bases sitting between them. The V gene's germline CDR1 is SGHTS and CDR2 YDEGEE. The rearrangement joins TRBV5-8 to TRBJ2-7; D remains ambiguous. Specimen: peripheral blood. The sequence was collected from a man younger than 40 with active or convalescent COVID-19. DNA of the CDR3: TGTGCCAGCAGCTTCAGCGAGCAGTACTTC. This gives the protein CASSFSEQYF. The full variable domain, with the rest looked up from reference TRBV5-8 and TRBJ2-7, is EAGVTQSPTHLIKTRGQQATLRCSPISGHTSVYWYQQALGLGLQFLLWYDEGEERNRGNFPPRFSGRQFPNYSSELNVNALELEDSALYLCASSFSEQYFGPGTRLTVT.